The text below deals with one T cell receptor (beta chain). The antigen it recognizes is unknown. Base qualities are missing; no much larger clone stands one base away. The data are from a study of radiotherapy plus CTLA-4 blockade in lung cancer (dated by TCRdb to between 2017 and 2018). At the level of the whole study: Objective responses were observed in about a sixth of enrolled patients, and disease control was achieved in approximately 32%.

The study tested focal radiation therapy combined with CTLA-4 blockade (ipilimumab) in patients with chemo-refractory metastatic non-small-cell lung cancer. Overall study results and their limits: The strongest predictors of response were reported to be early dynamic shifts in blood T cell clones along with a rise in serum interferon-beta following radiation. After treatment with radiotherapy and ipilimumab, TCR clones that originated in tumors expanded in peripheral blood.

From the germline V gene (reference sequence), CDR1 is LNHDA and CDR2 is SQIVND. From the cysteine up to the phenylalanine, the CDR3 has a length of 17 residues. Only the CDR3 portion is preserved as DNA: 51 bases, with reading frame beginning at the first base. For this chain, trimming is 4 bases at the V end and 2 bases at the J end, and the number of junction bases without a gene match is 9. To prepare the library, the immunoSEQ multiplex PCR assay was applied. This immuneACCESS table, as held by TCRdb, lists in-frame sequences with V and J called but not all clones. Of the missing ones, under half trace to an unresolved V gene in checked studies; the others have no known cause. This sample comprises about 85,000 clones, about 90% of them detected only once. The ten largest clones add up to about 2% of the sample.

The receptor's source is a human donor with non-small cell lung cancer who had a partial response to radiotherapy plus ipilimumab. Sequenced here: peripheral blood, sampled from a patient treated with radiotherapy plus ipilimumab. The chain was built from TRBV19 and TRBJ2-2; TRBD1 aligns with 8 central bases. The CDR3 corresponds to CASSTHRRGRNTGELFF. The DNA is TGTGCCAGTAGTACCCACCGCAGGGGGCGAAACACCGGGGAGCTGTTTTTT.